This T cell receptor (beta chain) was recorded in a study of blood T cell repertoires in COVID-19. This table comes from immunoSEQ multiplex PCR, and its TCRdb copy is limited to in-frame clones, with some not included. There are over 200,000 clones in the sample; more than 70% occur only once, and roughly 8.6% lies in the top ten. Germline V CDR1 and CDR2: KGHSH, LQKENI. The CDR3 totals 14 residues. With 0 bases clipped from V and 10 bases from J, the junction kept 7 bases outside the gene matches. This receptor was taken from a man in his forties with active or convalescent COVID-19. Sequences were obtained from peripheral blood. This chain uses TRBV18 with TRBJ1-1, with 8 bases that match TRBD1. CDR3 nucleotides: TGTGCCAGCTCACCACCTCAGGACAGGGAGAGAGCTTTCTTT. This sequence encodes CASSPPQDRERAFF.